This T cell receptor (beta chain) was obtained from a study of cytomegalovirus exposure and HLA in healthy donors (dated by TCRdb to the late 2010s). Background on the whole study: According to a later analysis, the roughly 120 validation repertoires were produced on the same platform as the 680 or so repertoires of the first cohort. Along with the approximately 700-subject first cohort, a separate validation cohort of some 130 different subjects was used. The aim of the study was to test whether cataloging public T cell receptors could identify signatures of past pathogen exposure. The study combined high-throughput TCR immunosequencing, statistical association of individual TCRs with disease status, and machine learning to predict cytomegalovirus infection status.

Deletion took 6 bases off V and 5 bases off J, with a span of 16 bases between the germline ends. The CDR3 numbers 14 residues from cysteine through phenylalanine. The retained sequence is limited to the CDR3, 42 bases, with the frame set at the first base. CDR1 and CDR2 were assigned from the germline V gene as SNHLY and FYNNEI. Turning to this clone: It lacks a known antigen. Base qualities were left out, and no much larger clone turns up one base away.

To prepare the library, the immunoSEQ multiplex PCR assay was applied. The published analysis was carried out like this. A statistical classification framework was developed to diagnose cytomegalovirus status using the catalog of TCR beta chain sequences. The table comes from immuneACCESS by way of TCRdb, which keeps in-frame sequences with V and J called. Part of the clones is missing from these tables; in studies checked, under half for an unresolved V gene and the rest for unknown reasons. D and trimming were read from the DNA, whereas the V and J calls and clone size are those reported in that table. The sample yields 150,000 to 200,000 clones; approximately 96% were counted once. Approximately 1% of the sample lies in the top ten. The donors belonged to the validation cohort of approximately 130 subjects, which was separate from the roughly 680-subject first cohort. What the study reported, not specific to this receptor: A few of the identified cytomegalovirus-associated TCR beta chains were confirmed in vitro to be specific for cytomegalovirus antigens. The classifier was reported to diagnose cytomegalovirus status with high specificity and sensitivity in both the original cohort and the validation cohort. The study gave a list of 150 to 200 TCR beta chains associated with cytomegalovirus. Across donors, most TCR sequences were observed very rarely, whereas some public TCRs were present in many individuals. A later analysis lacked HLA typing for the validation cohort, so it scored co-occurrence in that cohort across all 120 or so repertoires. A later analysis found that TCRs clustered in the first cohort also tended to co-occur in the approximately 120 validation repertoires, with approximately 94% of cluster scores above 0. The authors suggested that the approach could potentially be extended to other disease states and immunological phenotypes.

This sequence uses TRBV2 and TRBJ1-1, and perhaps TRBD1 as D gene, on 5 matching bases. Sequencing was performed on PBMCs. This sequence was found in a woman younger than 35 in good health and CMV-seronegative. The DNA reads as follows: TGTGCCAGCAGGGCGGGGCGATTGGGGACTGAAGCTTTCTTT. This is translated as CASRAGRLGTEAFF.